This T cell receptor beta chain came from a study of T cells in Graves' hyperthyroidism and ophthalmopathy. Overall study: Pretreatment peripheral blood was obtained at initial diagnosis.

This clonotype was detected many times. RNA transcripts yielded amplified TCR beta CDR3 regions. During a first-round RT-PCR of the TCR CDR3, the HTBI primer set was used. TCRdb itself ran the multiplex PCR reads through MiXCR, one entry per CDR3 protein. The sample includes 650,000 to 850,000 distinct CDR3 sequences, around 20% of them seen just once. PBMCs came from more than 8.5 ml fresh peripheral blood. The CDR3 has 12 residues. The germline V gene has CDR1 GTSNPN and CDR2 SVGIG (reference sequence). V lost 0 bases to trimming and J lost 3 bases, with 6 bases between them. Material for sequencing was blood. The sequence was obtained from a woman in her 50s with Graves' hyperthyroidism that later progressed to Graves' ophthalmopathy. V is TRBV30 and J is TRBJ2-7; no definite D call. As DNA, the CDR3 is TGTGCCTGGAGTGTAAGCCTCTACGAGCAGTACTTC. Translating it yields CAWSVSLYEQYF. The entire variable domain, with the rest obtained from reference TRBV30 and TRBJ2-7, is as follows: SQTIHQWPATLVQPVGSPLSLECTVEGTSNPNLYWYRQAAGRGLQLLFYSVGIGQISSEVPQNLSASRPQDRQFILSSKKLLLSDSGFYLCAWSVSLYEQYFGPGTRLTVT.